Shown below are 26 T cell receptor beta chains from a single sample sequenced in a study of beta chain features in type 1 diabetes. Expressed TCRB transcripts were sequenced because the isolated RNA had all been reverse transcribed beforehand. Using immunoSEQ multiplex PCR, the repertoire was profiled, and TCRdb retains in-frame clones only, with some absent. The repertoire holds over 600,000 clones, around 12% seen once, with about 0.11% in the top ten. For these TCRs, the target antigens are not known. Study conclusions and caveats: People with Type 1 diabetes carried modestly yet significantly shorter TCRB CDR3s in all four CD4+ subsets.

Material for sequencing was naive CD4+ T cells from blood. These receptors all stem from a man aged 25-45 years with type 1 diabetes.

The sample holds a few counts of this clone. The J gene is TRBJ1-6, the V gene TRBV27; 9 bases line up with TRBD1. The CDR3 length is 19 residues. Germline V gene lookup returns CDR1 MNHEY and CDR2 SMNVEV (reference sequence). V was pared by 5 bases and J by 10 bases, with 21 bases of the junction left unmatched. CDR3 region: CASSLYAGQGRKLGSPLHF. The CDR3 coding sequence is TGTGCCAGCAGTCTTTACGCGGGACAGGGAAGGAAGTTAGGCTCACCCCTCCACTTT.

The V gene is TRBV19, the J gene TRBJ2-7, with 13 positions matching TRBD2. This CDR3 comprises 16 residues. Per germline, CDR1 LNHDA and CDR2 SQIVND (reference sequence). With V trimmed by 5 bases and J by 2 bases, 6 bases remained unmatched. CDR3 sequence (DNA): TGTGCCAGTAGTCGCGGACTAGCGGGGGCCGCCTACGAGCAGTACTTC. This sequence encodes CASSRGLAGAAYEQYF.

This clone was found a few times. The J gene is TRBJ1-4, the V gene TRBV30; D call uncertain. V was cut by 0 bases and J by 8 bases, with 13 bases left in between. The CDR3 extends over 14 amino acids. Germline lookup yields CDR1 GTSNPN and CDR2 SVGIG (reference sequence). The CDR3 loop reads CAWSVGVVTEKLFF. As DNA, the CDR3 is TGTGCCTGGAGTGTAGGTGTGGTAACGGAAAAACTGTTTTTT. Based on the CDR3 plus reference TRBV30 and TRBJ1-4, the full variable domain is SQTIHQWPATLVQPVGSPLSLECTVEGTSNPNLYWYRQAAGRGLQLLFYSVGIGQISSEVPQNLSASRPQDRQFILSSKKLLLSDSGFYLCAWSVGVVTEKLFFGSGTQLSVL.

The V call is TRBV6-5, the J call TRBJ1-1, with no clear D. CDR1 and CDR2 (germline): MNHEY, SVGAGI. Trimming took off 5 bases at V and 7 bases at J, with 8 bases between the two ends. The CDR3 is 11 amino acids. CDR3 coding DNA: TGTGCCAGCAGTGGACGGCTTGAAGCTTTCTTT. Translation gives CASSGRLEAFF.

This clone turned up a few times. The chain uses TRBV6-5 and TRBJ2-7; perhaps TRBD1 as D (6 bases). CDR3 length: 16 amino acids. The V gene lost 2 bases and the J gene lost 0 bases, with 14 bases spanning the gap. Germline loops: CDR1 MNHEY, CDR2 SVGAGI. CDR3 sequence (DNA): TGTGCCAGCAGTTACCGCGACAGGCCGAGCTCCTACGAGCAGTACTTC. Protein product: CASSYRDRPSSYEQYF.

A note on this clone: One end of the junction fails to match germline, which may point to a read error. The J gene is TRBJ2-2, the V gene TRBV27, with D perhaps TRBD2 (6 bases). CDR3 length equals 15 residues. Germline V gene lookup returns CDR1 MNHEY and CDR2 SMNVEV (reference sequence). The CDR3 DNA reads as TGTGCCAGCAGTCTATCCGGGACTAACACCGGGGAGCTGTTTTTT. Translating gives CASSLSGTNTGELFF.

This clone appeared a few times. The rearrangement uses TRBV10-3 and TRBJ2-5; 13 bases map to TRBD2. Trimming at V came to 6 bases and at J to 3 bases, leaving 13 bases not matched to a gene. CDR1 is ENHRY and CDR2 is SYGVKD in the germline V gene. The CDR3 sequence is 18 residues long. The CDR3 is CAISKSAIGTSGEETQYF. For the CDR3, the DNA is TGTGCCATCAGCAAATCCGCAATCGGGACTAGCGGGGAAGAGACCCAGTACTTC.

This sequence joins TRBV7-9 and TRBJ1-4; 7 nucleotides align to TRBD1. This CDR3 is 15 amino acids long. The ends lost 5 bases at V and 5 bases at J; junction bases unmatched: 8. Looked up from germline, CDR1 is SEHNR and CDR2 is FQNEAQ (reference sequence). This chain's CDR3 is CASSPPGTANEKLFF. Here the CDR3 DNA reads TGTGCCAGCAGCCCACCCGGGACAGCAAATGAAAAACTGTTTTTT.

This clone was found a few times. The V and J genes are TRBV25-1 and TRBJ2-5, with D uncertain. Germline loops: CDR1 MGHDK, CDR2 SYGVNS. This CDR3 spans 12 amino acids. Trimming removed 3 bases at V and 5 bases at J, with 7 bases between. The CDR3 reads CASSEGSETQYF. The CDR3 DNA reads as TGTGCCAGCAGTGAGGGTTCGGAGACCCAGTACTTC. Complete variable domain (other parts from reference TRBV25-1 and TRBJ2-5): EADIYQTPRYLVIGTGKKITLECSQTMGHDKMYWYQQDPGMELHLIHYSYGVNSTEKGDLSSESTVSRIRTEHFPLTLESARPSHTSQYLCASSEGSETQYFGPGTRLLVL.

This clone occurred a few times. V and J are TRBV10-3 and TRBJ2-5; tentatively, D is TRBD1 (6 bases). The CDR3 spans 15 residues. Trimming took off 2 bases at V and 2 bases at J, with 12 bases between the two ends. Germline CDR1 is ENHRY and CDR2 is SYGVKD. In DNA form, the CDR3 reads TGTGCCATCAGTGAGCGGGACACCCTTCAAGAGACCCAGTACTTC. This sequence encodes CAISERDTLQETQYF.

This chain links TRBV5-4 with TRBJ1-2; perhaps TRBD1 as D (6 bases). The CDR3 sequence is 15 residues long. Germline CDR1 is SGHNT and CDR2 is YYREEE (reference sequence). Between the trimmed V and J ends, which lost 0 bases and 6 bases, there was a span of 15 bases. The CDR3: CASSLDFLGADGYTF. CDR3 DNA: TGTGCCAGCAGCTTGGATTTTCTGGGGGCGGATGGCTACACCTTC. The whole variable domain, remainder taken from reference TRBV5-4 and TRBJ1-2, is ETGVTQSPTHLIKTRGQQVTLRCSSQSGHNTVSWYQQALGQGPQFIFQYYREEENGRGNFPPRFSGLQFPNYSSELNVNALELDDSALYLCASSLDFLGADGYTFGSGTRLTVV.

This clone was recorded a few times. The chain is built from TRBV11-2 and TRBJ2-5; D remains ambiguous. The CDR3 spans 18 residues. Germline loops: CDR1 SGHAT, CDR2 FQNNGV. V was pared by 2 bases and J by 5 bases, with 24 bases between. The CDR3 protein is CASSLSYGSVVVQETQYF. The CDR3 nucleotides read TGTGCCAGCAGCTTAAGTTATGGCTCCGTGGTCGTACAGGAGACCCAGTACTTC.

This clone was recorded a few times. The J gene is TRBJ2-1, the V gene TRBV6-5, with 7 bases lining up with TRBD1. V lost 6 bases and J lost 8; bases outside the gene matches: 10. Germline V gene lookup returns CDR1 MNHEY and CDR2 SVGAGI. This CDR3 region has 14 residues. The CDR3 here is CASRELTGIDEQFF. The CDR3, as DNA: TGTGCCAGCAGGGAATTGACAGGGATTGATGAGCAGTTCTTC.

A few counts support this clone. V and J are TRBV12-5 and TRBJ2-3; 13 positions match TRBD2. The CDR3 runs 16 residues. The junction had 5 bases not matched to a gene; V was cut back by 5 bases and J by 3 bases. From germline, CDR1 is LGHNT and CDR2 FRNRAP. CDR3 in amino acids: CASGPGLAGITDTQYF. The CDR3 region has the DNA TGTGCTAGTGGTCCGGGACTAGCGGGGATTACAGATACGCAGTATTTT.

This clone was counted between two and nine times. V is TRBV7-9 and J is TRBJ2-1; tentative D call: TRBD1 (5 bases). The CDR3 is 15 residues long. Trimming removed 1 base from V and 9 bases from J, with 16 bases in between. Germline loops: CDR1 SEHNR, CDR2 FQNEAQ (reference sequence). The CDR3 protein is CASSLVSQGNTEQFF. The CDR3 region has the DNA TGTGCCAGCAGCTTAGTGTCGCAGGGAAACACTGAGCAGTTCTTC.

This clone has just a few counts. CDR3 sequence reads: CASSEPTQTPNEQFF. The CDR3 DNA follows: TGTGCCAGCAGTGAGCCGACACAAACCCCCAATGAGCAGTTCTTC. V usage is TRBV2 and J usage is TRBJ2-1; D unresolved. The CDR3 loop spans 15 amino acids. The V gene lost 3 bases and the J gene lost 6 bases, with 15 bases spanning the gap. Germline-derived CDR1 and CDR2 are SNHLY and FYNNEI.

This clone was detected a few times. The V gene is TRBV18, the J gene TRBJ1-4, with a weak D call TRBD1 (5 bases). The germline V gene has CDR1 KGHSH and CDR2 LQKENI. V shed 5 bases and J shed 6 bases, with 13 bases lying between them. There are 14 residues in the CDR3. Written as DNA, the CDR3 is TGTGCCAGCTCAAGGATGTGGGGCGATGAAAAACTGTTTTTT. Its translation: CASSRMWGDEKLFF. Based on the CDR3 plus reference TRBV18 and TRBJ1-4, the full variable domain is NAGVMQNPRHLVRRRGQEARLRCSPMKGHSHVYWYRQLPEEGLKFMVYLQKENIIDESGMPKERFSAEFPKEGPSILRIQQVVRGDSAAYFCASSRMWGDEKLFFGSGTQLSVL.

This clone was observed a handful of times. The DNA of the CDR3 is TGCGCCAGCAGCCAAGAACTTCGGGCAGGGGGCAATCAGCCCCAGCATTTT. Protein: CASSQELRAGGNQPQHF. This chain links TRBV4-3 with TRBJ1-5, with D possibly being TRBD1 (6 bases). Germline assignment: CDR1 LGHNA and CDR2 YSLEER. The length of the CDR3 is 17 residues. Deletions cut 0 bases from V and 2 bases from J, with 14 bases between.

This clone was counted between two and nine times. The chain uses TRBV18 and TRBJ2-3; D is unclear. Trimming removed 1 base from V and 5 bases from J, with 7 bases in between. This CDR3 comprises 13 residues. The V gene's germline CDR1 is KGHSH and CDR2 LQKENI. CDR3 region: CASSPHQQDTQYF. In DNA, the CDR3 is TGTGCCAGCTCACCACATCAGCAAGATACGCAGTATTTT. Complete variable domain (other parts from reference TRBV18 and TRBJ2-3): NAGVMQNPRHLVRRRGQEARLRCSPMKGHSHVYWYRQLPEEGLKFMVYLQKENIIDESGMPKERFSAEFPKEGPSILRIQQVVRGDSAAYFCASSPHQQDTQYFGPGTRLTVL.

This chain connects TRBV9 to TRBJ2-7, with 7 bases aligning to TRBD1. The CDR3 contains 15 residues. V shed 2 bases and J 5 bases; nucleotides not matched to a gene: 10. The germline gives CDR1 SGDLS, CDR2 YYNGEE. CDR3 in DNA: TGTGCCAGCAGCGTCGCCGGGACAGTTGCCCACGAGCAGTACTTC. This sequence encodes CASSVAGTVAHEQYF.

A few counts support this clone. The chain employs TRBV9 and TRBJ2-3; D remains ambiguous. The V end was cut by 0 bases, the J end by 1 base, with 6 bases between. The germline CDR1 and CDR2 sequences are SGDLS and YYNGEE. The CDR3 has 14 residues. CDR3: CASSVATGTDTQYF. The CDR3 DNA follows: TGTGCCAGCAGCGTAGCGACTGGCACAGATACGCAGTATTTT.

The J gene is TRBJ1-5, the V gene TRBV25-1; tentatively, D is TRBD1 (6 bases). Per germline, CDR1 MGHDK and CDR2 SYGVNS. This CDR3 comprises 15 residues. Trimming took 2 bases from V and 1 from J, leaving 9 bases between them. This CDR3 reads CASSESGGSNQPQHF. Here the CDR3 DNA reads TGTGCCAGCAGTGAAAGCGGGGGCAGCAATCAGCCCCAGCATTTT.

V gene TRBV29-1 combines with J gene TRBJ1-2, with TRBD1 identical over 7 bases. The CDR3 covers 11 residues. Germline V CDR1 and CDR2: SQVTM, ANQGSEA. V dropped 5 bases and J dropped 7; count of bases not matched to a gene: 4. The CDR3 DNA is TGCAGCGTTTTCGACAGGGCTGGCTACACCTTC. This encodes CSVFDRAGYTF.

This clone was observed a handful of times. The chain is built from TRBV10-3 and TRBJ2-5; a possible D gene is TRBD2 (6 bases). This CDR3 comprises 12 residues. Per germline, CDR1 ENHRY and CDR2 SYGVKD. The germline V and J ends were trimmed by 10 bases and 4 bases, with 13 bases remaining between them. CDR3: CASRRGVETQYF. CDR3 in DNA: TGTGCCAGCAGGAGGGGAGTAGAGACCCAGTACTTC.

The J gene is TRBJ2-7, the V gene TRBV18; the D gene could be TRBD1 or TRBD2 (5 bases each). V was trimmed by 8 bases and J by 4 bases, leaving 9 bases between them. Per the germline V gene, CDR1 is KGHSH and CDR2 is LQKENI. The CDR3 consists of 11 residues. The CDR3 sequence is CASRGEYEQYF. CDR3 bases: TGTGCCAGCCGAGGGGAATACGAGCAGTACTTC.

The chain couples TRBV7-2 to TRBJ2-3; 9 bases agree with TRBD2. The germline gives CDR1 SGHTA, CDR2 FQGNSA. The CDR3 contains 15 residues. The ends lost 5 bases at V and 5 bases at J; junction bases unmatched: 8. CDR3: CASSPSGARGDTQYF. CDR3 nucleotide sequence: TGTGCCAGCAGCCCTAGCGGGGCCAGGGGAGATACGCAGTATTTT.